Following are 20 T cell receptor beta chains from one sample sequenced in a study of T cell repertoires in cytomegalovirus infection. These receptors are not linked to any known antigen. TCRdb used MiXCR to reprocess the reads, holding one entry per CDR3 protein. Among 110,000 to 150,000 distinct CDR3 sequences listed, more than 30% were seen once. Specimen: CD8+ T cells from cultured PBMCs, collected from culture after CMV antigen stimulation. Receptors were obtained from a human donor in good health (CMV status not recorded). Some clones in this sample may be carry-over from other donors' samples.

V is TRBV27 and J is TRBJ2-1; 7 bases line up with TRBD2. The CDR3 length is 17 residues. CDR1 is MNHEY, CDR2 SMNVEV, per germline (reference sequence). Trimming removed 5 bases from V and 0 bases from J; junction bases left unmatched: 10. The CDR3 region has the DNA TGTGCCAGCAGTCGGACCGGGGGGTCAAGCTCCTACAATGAGCAGTTCTTC. It codes for CASSRTGGSSSYNEQFF.

The table lists this clonotype with a few counts. This chain uses TRBV27 with TRBJ2-1; 9 nucleotides match TRBD2. The V and J ends lost 0 bases and 2 bases, in that order; junction bases with no gene match: 2. Germline CDR1 MNHEY, CDR2 SMNVEV (reference sequence). This CDR3 is built from 16 residues. Written as DNA, the CDR3 is TGTGCCAGCAGTTTATCTGCGGGGGGGCCCTACAATGAGCAGTTCTTC. Protein sequence: CASSLSAGGPYNEQFF.

The rearrangement uses TRBV7-2 and TRBJ1-6, with D possibly matching TRBD1 (5 bases). CDR1 and CDR2 from the germline V gene are SGHTA and FQGNSA. With 1 base removed from V and 6 bases from J, the gap between germline ends came to 19 bases. The CDR3 has 18 amino acids. The CDR3 loop is CASSLVPSARDINSPLHF. In DNA, the CDR3 is TGTGCCAGCAGCTTAGTCCCGAGTGCCAGGGATATTAATTCACCCCTCCACTTT.

The chain joins TRBV12-3 or TRBV12-4 to TRBJ1-5; TRBD1 might be the D (5 bases). V was cut by 3 bases and J by 4 bases, with 7 bases left in between. The CDR3 is 13 residues long. The chain's CDR3 is CASSFEGNQPQHF. The CDR3 DNA follows: TGTGCCAGCAGTTTTGAGGGGAATCAGCCCCAGCATTTT.

This clonotype was detected ten times or more. This chain uses TRBV12-3 or TRBV12-4 with TRBJ1-5; TRBD1 is a possible D gene (5 bases). V was pared by 5 bases and J by 7 bases, with 15 bases between. The CDR3 contains 14 residues. This CDR3 reads CASSRDPPRQPQHF. CDR3 coding DNA: TGTGCCAGCAGTCGGGACCCCCCCCGGCAGCCCCAGCATTTT.

The DNA for the CDR3 is TGTGCCACCTTTGACAGCCCCTATGGCTACACCTTC. It specifies CATFDSPYGYTF. This chain joins TRBV10-3 and TRBJ1-2; D might be TRBD1 (5 bases). CDR3 length: 12 amino acids. With 10 bases removed from V and 4 bases from J, the gap between germline ends came to 13 bases. Germline V gene sequence: CDR1 ENHRY, CDR2 SYGVKD.

The chain combines TRBV7-9 with TRBJ2-5, with TRBD2 matching over 8 bases. After removal of 10 bases from V and 4 bases from J, the junction contained 11 bases not matched to a gene. This CDR3 contains 14 residues. From germline, CDR1 is SEHNR and CDR2 FQNEAQ (reference sequence). CDR3 sequence (DNA): TGTGCCATCCCGGGGGGGCCGCGGCGAGAGACCCAGTACTTC. Translating it yields CAIPGGPRRETQYF.

This chain links TRBV7-6 with TRBJ2-7; TRBD1 agrees at 10 bases. With 5 bases clipped from V and 6 bases from J, the junction kept 4 bases outside the gene matches. This CDR3 is 13 amino acids long. Germline assignment: CDR1 SGHVS and CDR2 FNYEAQ. The CDR3 reads CASSTRTGGEQYF. The CDR3 DNA is TGTGCCAGCAGCACTAGGACAGGGGGCGAGCAGTACTTC.

This clonotype was recorded at least ten times. This chain joins TRBV27 and TRBJ1-2; 8 nucleotides align to TRBD1. After removal of 4 bases from V and 4 bases from J, the junction contained 5 bases not matched to a gene. The CDR3 covers 14 residues. From germline, CDR1 is MNHEY and CDR2 SMNVEV (reference sequence). CDR3 in DNA: TGTGCCAGCAGTTGGCAGGGGGCTGGCTATGGCTACACCTTC. It encodes CASSWQGAGYGYTF.

The V call is TRBV28, the J call TRBJ1-2; D is possibly TRBD1 (5 bases). V lost 7 bases and J lost 5, with 11 bases in between. The CDR3 extends over 12 amino acids. Germline-derived CDR1 and CDR2 are MDHEN and SYDVKM. The CDR3 loop reads CASNLGGYGYTF. For the CDR3, the DNA is TGTGCCAGCAACCTTGGGGGGTATGGCTACACCTTC.

This clonotype was seen many times. J is TRBJ2-5 and V is TRBV20-1, with 9 nucleotides matching TRBD2. The CDR3 length is 13 residues. Looked up from germline, CDR1 is DFQATT and CDR2 is SNEGSKA (reference sequence). V trimming: 6 bases; J trimming: 3 bases; junction bases outside the gene matches: 5. The CDR3 nucleotides read TGCAGTGCCCCATTAGCGGGGGAAGAGACCCAGTACTTC. Translation: CSAPLAGEETQYF.

In this sample, this clonotype turned up many times. The rearrangement joins TRBV2 to TRBJ2-3, with D possibly TRBD2 on 6 matching bases. The CDR3 length is 15 residues. Germline V gene sequence: CDR1 SNHLY, CDR2 FYNNEI. V dropped 6 bases and J dropped 4 bases, with 17 bases sitting between them. CDR3 region: CASSSLGGYSDTQYF. CDR3 bases: TGTGCCAGCAGCTCTTTGGGGGGTTATTCAGATACGCAGTATTTT.

This chain joins TRBV4-1 and TRBJ2-3; 13 bases are a match to TRBD2. The V gene's germline CDR1 is MGHRA and CDR2 YSYEKL. There are 15 residues in the CDR3. V gave up 4 bases and J gave up 4 bases; unmatched junction bases: 2. CDR3 region: CASSLGLAGADTQYF. CDR3 DNA: TGCGCCAGCAGCCTCGGACTAGCGGGGGCAGATACGCAGTATTTT.

This rearrangement joins TRBV6-5 to TRBJ1-4; D may be TRBD1 (5 bases). This CDR3 spans 13 amino acids. CDR1 is MNHEY and CDR2 is SVGAGI in the germline V gene. V lost 10 bases to trimming and J lost 6 bases, with 15 bases between them. In DNA form, the CDR3 reads TGTGCCACCGCTCGGGGGGGGGATGAAAAACTGTTTTTT. It codes for CATARGGDEKLFF.

The rearrangement links TRBV20-1 to TRBJ1-1; D is possibly TRBD1 (6 bases). This CDR3 region has 11 residues. The V gene lost 7 bases and the J gene lost 8 bases, with 14 bases spanning the gap. Germline assignment: CDR1 DFQATT and CDR2 SNEGSKA (reference sequence). The CDR3 loop is CSVIQGTEAFF. CDR3 bases: TGCAGTGTAATCCAGGGGACGGAAGCTTTCTTT.

This clonotype has a handful of counts. The chain's CDR3 is CASSLYGDRGPEAFF. The CDR3 DNA reads TGTGCCAGCAGCTTATATGGCGACAGGGGCCCTGAAGCTTTCTTT. The chain links TRBV13 to TRBJ1-1; 8 bases are shared with TRBD1. The germline V gene has CDR1 PRHDT and CDR2 FYEKMQ (reference sequence). The V gene end was trimmed by 2 bases and the J gene end by 6 bases; junction bases not matched to a gene: 8. The CDR3 extends over 15 amino acids.

This clonotype was counted a few times. This chain uses TRBV7-9 with TRBJ2-5, with 9 bases that match TRBD1. V lost 8 bases to trimming and J lost 1 base; unmatched junction nucleotides: 11. This CDR3 spans 16 amino acids. Germline V lookup: CDR1 SEHNR, CDR2 FQNEAQ (reference sequence). CDR3: CASRPGTGPVQETQYF. CDR3 nucleotide sequence: TGTGCCAGCCGTCCCGGGACAGGGCCTGTCCAAGAGACCCAGTACTTC.

This clonotype was recorded many times. The rearrangement uses TRBV11-2 and TRBJ2-1, with D maybe TRBD1 (6 bases). The CDR3 sequence is 15 residues long. The germline V gene encodes CDR1 SGHAT and CDR2 FQNNGV. Trimming stripped 5 bases from V and 2 bases from J, with 13 bases between. The CDR3 loop reads CASSTIGDTYNEQFF. The CDR3 DNA reads TGTGCCAGCAGCACCATAGGGGACACCTACAATGAGCAGTTCTTC. Together with reference TRBV11-2 and TRBJ2-1, the CDR3 gives the full variable domain: EAGVAQSPRYKIIEKRQSVAFWCNPISGHATLYWYQQILGQGPKLLIQFQNNGVVDDSQLPKDRFSAERLKGVDSTLKIQPAKLEDSAVYLCASSTIGDTYNEQFFGPGTRLTVL.

This clonotype showed up just once. The V call is TRBV29-1, the J call TRBJ2-7; D may match TRBD1 or TRBD2 (6 bases each). The V gene lost 0 bases and the J gene lost 7 bases, with 19 bases spanning the gap. The CDR3 is 15 amino acids. CDR1 is SQVTM, CDR2 ANQGSEA, per germline. CDR3 DNA sequence: TGCAGCGTTGAAGATCCGCAGGGGTCGGGAGTAGAGCAGTACTTC. As protein: CSVEDPQGSGVEQYF.

This clonotype appeared many times. J is TRBJ2-3 and V is TRBV7-6; no firm D call. This CDR3 is 12 amino acids long. Trimming pared 2 bases from V and 6 bases from J, leaving 6 bases between. The germline CDR1 and CDR2 sequences are SGHVS and FNYEAQ. CDR3 coding DNA: TGTGCCAGCAGCTTATCCAGCGATACGCAGTATTTT. Protein product: CASSLSSDTQYF. Based on the CDR3 plus reference TRBV7-6 and TRBJ2-3, the full variable domain is GAGVSQSPRYKVTKRGQDVALRCDPISGHVSLYWYRQALGQGPEFLTYFNYEAQQDKSGLPNDRFSAERPEGSISTLTIQRTEQRDSAMYRCASSLSSDTQYFGPGTRLTVL.